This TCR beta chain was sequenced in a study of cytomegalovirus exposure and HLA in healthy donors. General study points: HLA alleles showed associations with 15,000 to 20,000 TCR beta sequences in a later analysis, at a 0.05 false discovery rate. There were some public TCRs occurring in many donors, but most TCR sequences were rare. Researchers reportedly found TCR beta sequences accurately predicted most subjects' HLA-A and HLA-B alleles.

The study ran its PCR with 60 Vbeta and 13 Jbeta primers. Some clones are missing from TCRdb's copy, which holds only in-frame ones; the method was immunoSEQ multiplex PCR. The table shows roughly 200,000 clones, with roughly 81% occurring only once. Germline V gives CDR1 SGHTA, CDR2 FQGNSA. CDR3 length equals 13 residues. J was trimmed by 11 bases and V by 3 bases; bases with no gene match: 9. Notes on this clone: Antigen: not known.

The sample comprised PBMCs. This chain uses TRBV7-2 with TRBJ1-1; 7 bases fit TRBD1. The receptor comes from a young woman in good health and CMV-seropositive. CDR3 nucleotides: TGTGCCAGCAGCTTTGGACAGGACCGTCGGGCTTTCTTT. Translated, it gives CASSFGQDRRAFF.